The clone carrying this T cell receptor beta chain was counted a few times. What it recognizes is unknown. The sample is drawn from a study of T-cell reconstitution after alpha-beta-depleted transplantation in children. Study observations and caveats: Some patients' high day-60 TCRbeta diversity was traced to surviving recipient T cells and thymic progenitors. T cells produced anew were the main source of T-cell counts and diversity one year after transplant.

TCRbeta library preparation incorporated unique molecular identifiers. TCRdb re-called the PCR reads with MiXCR, one entry per CDR3 protein. This sample has hundreds of thousands of distinct CDR3 sequences, with around 13% found just once. The CDR3 loop spans 18 amino acids. The V and J ends lost 3 bases and 5 bases, in that order; junction bases with no gene match: 18. Per the germline V gene, CDR1 is SGHAT and CDR2 is FQDESV (reference sequence). The specimen was PBMCs, collected before TCRalphabeta/CD19-depleted stem cell transplant. V usage is TRBV11-1 and J usage is TRBJ1-1, with TRBD1 matching over 7 bases. The receptor comes from a girl aged 2-10 years with congenital amegakaryocytic thrombocytopenia, due to receive a stem cell transplant. CDR3 sequence reads: CASSFYRGSGFGRTEAFF. The CDR3 DNA is TGTGCCAGCAGCTTCTACAGGGGAAGTGGTTTTGGGCGGACTGAAGCTTTCTTT.